Below, 18 T cell receptor beta chains from the same sample are listed, as sequenced in a study of cytomegalovirus exposure and HLA in healthy donors. Vbeta (60) and Jbeta (13) primers were used in the PCR. Measured with immunoSEQ multiplex PCR; TCRdb has only the in-frame clones, and not every one. In the table there are tens of thousands of clones, around three quarters of which are singletons. Sequencing was performed on PBMCs. These receptors were taken from a man aged 55 to 69 in good health and CMV-seronegative.

This chain uses TRBV6-5 with TRBJ2-2, with D maybe TRBD1 (7 bases). Germline-derived CDR1 and CDR2 are MNHEY and SVGAGI. The CDR3 consists of 14 residues. Deletions cut 8 bases from V and 4 bases from J, with 14 bases between. CDR3 loop: CASRRGVATGELFF. Written as DNA, the CDR3 is TGTGCCAGCCGCAGGGGGGTCGCCACCGGGGAGCTGTTTTTT.

The V and J genes are TRBV9 and TRBJ1-2, with a possible D match to TRBD1 (6 bases). Germline V gives CDR1 SGDLS, CDR2 YYNGEE. Deletions cut 0 bases from V and 4 bases from J, with 13 bases between. The CDR3 totals 15 residues. CDR3 sequence: CASSVGGGEGYGYTF. Written as DNA, the CDR3 is TGTGCCAGCAGCGTAGGTGGGGGCGAGGGCTATGGCTACACCTTC.

This clone has more than one count but fewer than ten. The chain uses TRBV6-1 and TRBJ1-5; D perhaps matches TRBD1 (6 bases). V lost 8 bases to trimming and J lost 5 bases, with 10 bases between them. Per the germline V gene, CDR1 is MNHNS and CDR2 is SASEGT. This CDR3 comprises 12 residues. For the CDR3, the DNA is TGTGCCAGCTCGGACAGATATCAGCCCCAGCATTTT. It encodes CASSDRYQPQHF.

This clone was observed a handful of times. The chain is built from TRBV5-4 and TRBJ2-2; TRBD2 matches 9 bases. The V gene's germline CDR1 is SGHNT and CDR2 YYREEE (reference sequence). The CDR3 has 17 residues. J lost 4 bases, V lost 4 bases, and 11 bases had no gene match. CDR3 amino acids: CASSGGGGGAFTGELFF. The CDR3 bases are TGTGCCAGCAGCGGGGGTGGCGGGGGGGCCTTCACCGGGGAGCTGTTTTTT.

The V gene is TRBV10-2, the J gene TRBJ2-2, with D perhaps TRBD1 (5 bases). V was cut by 0 bases and J by 3 bases, with 11 bases left in between. The CDR3 sequence is 16 residues long. CDR1 is WSHSY and CDR2 is SAAADI in the germline V gene. The CDR3 region has the DNA TGCGCCAGCAGTGAGTCAAGGCAGGGTGACACCGGGGAGCTGTTTTTT. Residues: CASSESRQGDTGELFF.

This clone has just one count. The genes are TRBV7-2 and TRBJ2-1, with a weak D call TRBD2 (6 bases). The V end lost 5 bases, the J end lost 5 bases, and 13 bases lay between the germline ends. This CDR3 has 14 amino acids. Germline CDR1 reads SGHTA; CDR2 reads FQGNSA. The CDR3 region is CASSITSRHNEQFF. CDR3 coding DNA: TGTGCCAGCAGCATAACTAGCAGGCACAATGAGCAGTTCTTC.

This chain uses TRBV7-6 with TRBJ1-2; D ambiguous. V was pared by 5 bases and J by 4 bases, with 17 bases between. This CDR3 has 15 amino acids. The germline V gene has CDR1 SGHVS and CDR2 FNYEAQ. The CDR3 reads CASSPDEGLGYGYTF. The CDR3 nucleotides are TGTGCCAGCAGCCCCGACGAGGGTCTGGGCTATGGCTACACCTTC. The whole variable domain, filled in from reference TRBV7-6 and TRBJ1-2, reads GAGVSQSPRYKVTKRGQDVALRCDPISGHVSLYWYRQALGQGPEFLTYFNYEAQQDKSGLPNDRFSAERPEGSISTLTIQRTEQRDSAMYRCASSPDEGLGYGYTFGSGTRLTVV.

This rearrangement joins TRBV5-4 to TRBJ1-1; the D gene is possibly TRBD1 (5 bases). The CDR3 is 14 residues long. Germline V gene sequence: CDR1 SGHNT, CDR2 YYREEE (reference sequence). V lost 0 bases to trimming and J lost 4 bases, with 10 bases between them. In DNA, the CDR3 is TGTGCCAGCAGCTTGGAGTCGGGACTCACTGAAGCTTTCTTT. Its protein is CASSLESGLTEAFF.

The genes are TRBV13 and TRBJ2-5; TRBD2 matches at 11 bases. The CDR3 is 17 residues long. CDR1 is PRHDT and CDR2 is FYEKMQ in the germline V gene (reference sequence). V lost 5 bases, J lost 1 base, and 9 bases stayed unmatched. The chain's CDR3 is CASSPGLAGGSQETQYF. CDR3 in DNA: TGTGCCAGCAGCCCCGGTCTAGCGGGGGGTAGCCAAGAGACCCAGTACTTC.

This clone was recorded once. The chain combines TRBV2 with TRBJ2-6; D not certain. V was pared by 4 bases and J by 0 bases, with 7 bases between. Looked up from germline, CDR1 is SNHLY and CDR2 is FYNNEI. This CDR3 comprises 15 residues. As DNA, the CDR3 is TGTGCCAGCAGTGTTGGCATCTCTGGGGCCAACGTCCTGACTTTC. Protein sequence: CASSVGISGANVLTF.

The chain employs TRBV20-1 and TRBJ1-1; D might be TRBD1 (6 bases). Germline assignment: CDR1 DFQATT and CDR2 SNEGSKA (reference sequence). The V gene lost 7 bases and the J gene lost 5 bases, with 11 bases spanning the gap. The CDR3 is 11 amino acids. The CDR3: CSGGQGTEAFF. The CDR3 DNA reads TGCAGTGGGGGGCAGGGGACTGAAGCTTTCTTT.

The chain uses TRBV29-1 and TRBJ2-1, with 11 positions matching TRBD2. V was pared by 8 bases and J by 6 bases, with 12 bases of the junction left unmatched. Per the germline V gene, CDR1 is SQVTM and CDR2 is ANQGSEA. The CDR3 contains 15 residues. The CDR3 DNA reads TGCAGCTCAACCGGGCTAGCGGGAGGCCTCAATGAGCAGTTCTTC. Its translation: CSSTGLAGGLNEQFF.

This sequence joins TRBV4-3 and TRBJ2-2; TRBD2 might be the D (6 bases). Germline V CDR1 and CDR2: LGHNA, YSLEER. The CDR3 consists of 16 residues. Trimming stripped 0 bases from V and 0 bases from J, with 8 bases between. CDR3 region: CASSQEWGANTGELFF. The CDR3 DNA reads as TGCGCCAGCAGCCAAGAATGGGGGGCGAACACCGGGGAGCTGTTTTTT.

V gene TRBV28 combines with J gene TRBJ2-6; tentative D call: TRBD1 (5 bases). CDR3 length: 17 amino acids. Trimming shortened V by 2 bases and J by 2 bases, and 13 bases separated the two germline ends. Per germline, CDR1 MDHEN and CDR2 SYDVKM. CDR3 sequence reads: CASSLGARRAGANVLTF. DNA of the CDR3: TGTGCCAGCAGTTTAGGGGCAAGAAGGGCTGGGGCCAACGTCCTGACTTTC.

V is TRBV28 and J is TRBJ1-6; 7 bases are shared with TRBD1. In germline, CDR1 is MDHEN, CDR2 SYDVKM. V shed 1 base and J 4 bases; nucleotides not matched to a gene: 1. The CDR3 totals 15 residues. CDR3 in DNA: TGTGCCAGCAGTTTATCGGGACAGTATAATTCACCCCTCCACTTT. Translation gives CASSLSGQYNSPLHF.

This sequence joins TRBV2 and TRBJ1-1, with D maybe TRBD1 (5 bases). The CDR3 sequence is 12 residues long. The V and J ends lost 7 bases and 10 bases respectively, with 16 bases between them. CDR1 is SNHLY, CDR2 FYNNEI, per germline. CDR3 in amino acids: CASKGEGGAAFF. In nucleotides, the CDR3 is TGTGCCAGCAAAGGAGAGGGCGGGGCAGCTTTCTTT.

The chain employs TRBV5-4 and TRBJ2-5; 10 nucleotides align to TRBD1. After removal of 4 bases from V and 9 bases from J, the junction contained 9 bases not matched to a gene. The germline gives CDR1 SGHNT, CDR2 YYREEE (reference sequence). The CDR3 length is 14 residues. CDR3 DNA sequence: TGTGCCAGCAGCCGAGGGACAGGGGAAGTGGCCCAGTACTTC. Translation: CASSRGTGEVAQYF.

The chain carries TRBV6-5 and TRBJ1-2; TRBD1 agrees at 9 bases. The CDR3 is 15 amino acids. After removal of 1 base from V and 3 bases from J, the junction contained 3 bases not matched to a gene. CDR1 MNHEY and CDR2 SVGAGI come from the germline V gene. The DNA of the CDR3 is TGTGCCAGCAGTTACTACAGGGGGCGCGACTATGGCTACACCTTC. Protein: CASSYYRGRDYGYTF.